These 8 T cell receptor beta chains came from one sample sequenced in a study of blood T cell repertoires in COVID-19. Assay used: immunoSEQ multiplex PCR; TCRdb lists only in-frame clones, some missing. This table holds about 86,000 clones, under 85% found once. Sequenced: peripheral blood. The origin of the receptors is a man between 65 and 79 years old with acute or convalescent COVID-19.

Only a few counts were recorded for this clone. The chain recombines TRBV10-2 with TRBJ1-5; a weak D match, TRBD1 (6 bases). This CDR3 spans 13 amino acids. Trimming took 6 bases from V and 6 from J, leaving 12 bases between them. Per the germline V gene, CDR1 is WSHSY and CDR2 is SAAADI. The CDR3 protein is CASSAQGGQPQHF. The CDR3, as DNA: TGCGCCAGCAGCGCACAGGGCGGTCAGCCCCAGCATTTT.

The V call is TRBV20-1, the J call TRBJ1-6; possibly TRBD1 for D (5 bases). The CDR3 runs 11 residues. The ends were cut back, 3 bases at V and 14 bases at J, with 11 bases in the middle. Germline assignment: CDR1 DFQATT and CDR2 SNEGSKA (reference sequence). The CDR3 DNA reads as TGCAGTGCTAGCAGGGTTGTATCCCTCCACTTT. It codes for CSASRVVSLHF.

V usage is TRBV21-1 and J usage is TRBJ1-4; the D segment call TRBD1 is taken from the table without a DNA check. TRBV21-1 is labeled a pseudogene. The CDR3 is made up of 15 amino acids. CDR3 in amino acids: CASSKAWTGEEKLFF. In DNA form, the CDR3 reads TGTGCCAGCAGCAAAGCTTGGACAGGGGAAGAAAAACTGTTTTTT.

As DNA, the CDR3 is TGTGCCAGCAGGGACGGGACAGGGCAGACAGATACGCAGTATTTT. It codes for CASRDGTGQTDTQYF. The chain uses TRBV7-3 and TRBJ2-3; TRBD1 matches 9 bases. After removal of 6 bases from V and 3 bases from J, the junction contained 7 bases not matched to a gene. From germline, CDR1 is SGHTA and CDR2 FQGTGA. The CDR3 length is 15 residues. Supplemented by reference TRBV7-3 and TRBJ2-3, the full variable domain reads GAGVSQTPSNKVTEKGKYVELRCDPISGHTALYWYRQSLGQGPEFLIYFQGTGAADDSGLPNDRFFAVRPEGSVSTLKIQRTERGDSAVYLCASRDGTGQTDTQYFGPGTRLTVL.

The J gene is TRBJ2-7, the V gene TRBV5-1, with D tentatively TRBD1 (7 bases). The V and J ends lost 0 bases and 2 bases respectively, with 15 bases between them. The length of the CDR3 is 16 residues. Germline CDR1 and CDR2: SGHRS and YFSETQ. DNA for the CDR3: TGCGCCAGCAGCTTGGCCGGGCAGGGGGGAACCTACGAGCAGTACTTC. Its translation: CASSLAGQGGTYEQYF.

The gene calls are TRBV6-2 or TRBV6-3 and TRBJ1-2, with 8 bases lining up with TRBD1. The germline V gene encodes CDR1 MNHEY and CDR2 SVGEGT. V was clipped by 2 bases and J by 8 bases; unmatched bases: 4. CDR3 length: 13 amino acids. CDR3 DNA sequence: TGTGCCAGCAGTTACAACACAGGGGGAGGCTACACCTTC. Translation gives CASSYNTGGGYTF.

The CDR3 loop is CASSLGPTGANVLTF. The CDR3 DNA follows: TGTGCCAGCAGCTTGGGGCCAACTGGGGCCAACGTCCTGACTTTC. This rearrangement joins TRBV5-6 to TRBJ2-6; no reliable D call. The CDR3 extends over 15 amino acids. Germline assignment: CDR1 SGHDT and CDR2 YYEEEE. Trimming left V 0 bases short and J 2 bases short, with 6 bases between.

The chain is built from TRBV3-1 (or the pseudogene TRBV3-2) and TRBJ1-4, with 7 bases identical to TRBD1. The CDR3 extends over 14 amino acids. Germline loops: CDR1 LGHDT, CDR2 YNNKEL (reference sequence). The V and J ends lost 2 bases and 5 bases, in that order; junction bases with no gene match: 2. CDR3 residues: CASSQTGVNEKLFF. CDR3 sequence (DNA): TGTGCCAGCAGCCAAACAGGGGTGAATGAAAAACTGTTTTTT.